This T cell receptor beta chain originates from a study of T cell repertoires in cytomegalovirus infection. About the study: Through public TCR beta signatures, both CMV infection and matching HLA type were indicated.

Using its own MiXCR run on the reads, TCRdb lists one record per CDR3 protein. Of under 200,000 distinct CDR3 sequences in the sample, roughly a sixth are singletons; the top ten hold 15% to 20%. CDR3 length: 11 residues. Germline assignment: CDR1 LNHDA and CDR2 SQIVND (reference sequence). V lost 1 base, J lost 3 bases, and 1 base lay in between. There are many counts of this clonotype. Its antigen is as yet unknown. Study-wide results and limits: It was HLA-C-restricted CMV-specific TCR beta clonotypes that dominated the response ex vivo. The cumulative frequency of public TCR beta families identified carriers of CMV plus the relevant HLA.

The rearrangement joins TRBV19 to TRBJ2-7; unclear D gene. This TCR was recovered from a human donor in good health (CMV status not recorded). Some clones in this sample may be carry-over from other donors' samples. Sequences were obtained from CD8+ T cells from PBMCs. CDR3 sequence reads: CASSIGYEQYF. The CDR3 DNA reads TGTGCCAGTAGTATAGGCTACGAGCAGTACTTC.